Here is one T cell receptor (beta chain) with its context. The data derive from a study of control samples from healthy donors and cancer patients. Profiling relied on immunoSEQ multiplex PCR, and the TCRdb table lists in-frame clones only, not all of them. This table holds about 55,000 clones, nearly 90% found once. Germline values: CDR1 SGHTA, CDR2 FQGNSA. With V trimmed by 1 base and J by 7 bases, 3 bases remained unmatched. The CDR3 spans 14 residues. The chain combines TRBV7-2 with TRBJ2-1; 8 nucleotides align to TRBD2. The source is a man aged 45-60 years in good health. Sample: blood. The CDR3 coding sequence is TGTGCCAGCAGCTTAGTTGGACTAGCTAATGAGCAGTTCTTC. Translating it yields CASSLVGLANEQFF. Together with reference TRBV7-2 and TRBJ2-1, the CDR3 gives the full variable domain: GAGVSQSPSNKVTEKGKDVELRCDPISGHTALYWYRQSLGQGLEFLIYFQGNSAPDKSGLPSDRFSAERTGGSVSTLTIQRTQQEDSAVYLCASSLVGLANEQFFGPGTRLTVL.